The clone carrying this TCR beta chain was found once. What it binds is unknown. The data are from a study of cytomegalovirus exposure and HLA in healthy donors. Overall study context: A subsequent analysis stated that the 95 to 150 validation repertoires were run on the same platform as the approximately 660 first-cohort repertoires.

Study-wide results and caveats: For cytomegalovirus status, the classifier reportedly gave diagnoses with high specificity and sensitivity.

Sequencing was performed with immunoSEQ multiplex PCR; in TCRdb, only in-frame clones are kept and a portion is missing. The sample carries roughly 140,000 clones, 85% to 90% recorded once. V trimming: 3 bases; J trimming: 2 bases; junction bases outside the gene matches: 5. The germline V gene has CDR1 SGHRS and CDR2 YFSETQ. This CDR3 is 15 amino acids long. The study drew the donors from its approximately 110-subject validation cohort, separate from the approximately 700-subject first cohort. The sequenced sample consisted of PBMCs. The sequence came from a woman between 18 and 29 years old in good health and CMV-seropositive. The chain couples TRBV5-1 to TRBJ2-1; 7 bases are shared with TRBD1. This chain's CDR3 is CASSSGQGAYNEQFF. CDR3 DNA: TGCGCCAGCAGCTCAGGGCAGGGGGCCTACAATGAGCAGTTCTTC.